The clone carrying this TCR beta chain occurred a few times. This sample stems from a study of T cells in tumors after PD-1 blockade. The length of the CDR3 is 13 residues. The germline gives CDR1 LGHDT, CDR2 YNNKEL (reference sequence). V dropped 5 bases and J dropped 4 bases, with 9 bases sitting between them. Data came from immunoSEQ multiplex PCR; TCRdb stores just in-frame clones and leaves some out. The sample shows tens of thousands of clones, over 75% of them seen only once. The chain uses TRBV3-1 (or the pseudogene TRBV3-2) and TRBJ1-3; the D is unclear. Sample: PBMCs, taken before anti-PD-1 treatment. The receptor was derived from a human donor with basal cell carcinoma. CDR3 nucleotide sequence: TGTGCCAGCAGCGGAGGGAAAGGAAACACCATATATTTT. Protein product: CASSGGKGNTIYF.